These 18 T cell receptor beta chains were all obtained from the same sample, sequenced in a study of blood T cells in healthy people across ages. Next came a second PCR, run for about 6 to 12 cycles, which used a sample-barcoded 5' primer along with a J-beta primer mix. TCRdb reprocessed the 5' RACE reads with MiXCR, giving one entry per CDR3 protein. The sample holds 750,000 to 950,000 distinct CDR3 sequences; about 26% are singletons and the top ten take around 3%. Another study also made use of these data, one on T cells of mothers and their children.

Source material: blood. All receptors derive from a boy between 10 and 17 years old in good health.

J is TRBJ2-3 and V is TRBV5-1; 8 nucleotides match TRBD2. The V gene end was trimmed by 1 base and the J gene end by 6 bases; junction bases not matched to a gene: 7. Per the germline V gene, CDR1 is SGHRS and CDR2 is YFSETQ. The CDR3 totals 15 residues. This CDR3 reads CASSLTSGSSDTQYF. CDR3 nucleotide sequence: TGCGCCAGCAGCTTGACCAGCGGGAGTAGCGATACGCAGTATTTT.

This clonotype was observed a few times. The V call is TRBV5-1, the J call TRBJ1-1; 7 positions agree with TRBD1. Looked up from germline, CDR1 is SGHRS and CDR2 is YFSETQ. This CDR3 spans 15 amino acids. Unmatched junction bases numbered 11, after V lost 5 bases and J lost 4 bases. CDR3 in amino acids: CASSFGQALTTEAFF. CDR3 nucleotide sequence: TGCGCCAGCAGTTTTGGACAGGCCCTGACCACTGAAGCTTTCTTT.

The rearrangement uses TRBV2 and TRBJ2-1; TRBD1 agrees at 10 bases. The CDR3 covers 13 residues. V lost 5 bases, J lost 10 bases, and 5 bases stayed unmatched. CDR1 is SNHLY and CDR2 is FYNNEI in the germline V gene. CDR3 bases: TGTGCCAGCAGTTTCCCGGGACAGGGGGAGCAGTTCTTC. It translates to CASSFPGQGEQFF.

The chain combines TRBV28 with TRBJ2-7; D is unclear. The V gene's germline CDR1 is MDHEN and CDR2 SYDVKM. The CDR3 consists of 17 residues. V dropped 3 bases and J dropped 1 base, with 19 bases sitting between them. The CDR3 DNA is TGTGCCAGCAGTTTGGCCCCCCTGGCGACCCCATCCTACGAGCAGTACTTC. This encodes CASSLAPLATPSYEQYF. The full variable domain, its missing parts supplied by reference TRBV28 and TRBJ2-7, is DVKVTQSSRYLVKRTGEKVFLECVQDMDHENMFWYRQDPGLGLRLIYFSYDVKMKEKGDIPEGYSVSREKKERFSLILESASTNQTSMYLCASSLAPLATPSYEQYFGPGTRLTVT.

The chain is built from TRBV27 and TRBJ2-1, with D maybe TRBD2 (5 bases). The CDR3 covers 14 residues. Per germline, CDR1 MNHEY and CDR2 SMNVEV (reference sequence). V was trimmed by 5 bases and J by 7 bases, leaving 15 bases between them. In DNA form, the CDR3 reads TGTGCCAGCAGTCAAGGACTGCCGGGTAATGAGCAGTTCTTC. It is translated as CASSQGLPGNEQFF.

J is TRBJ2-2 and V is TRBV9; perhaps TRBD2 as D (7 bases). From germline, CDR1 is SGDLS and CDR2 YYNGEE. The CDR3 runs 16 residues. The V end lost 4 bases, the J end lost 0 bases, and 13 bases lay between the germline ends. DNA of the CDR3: TGTGCCAGCAGCCCCACGGGGGGCCCGAACACCGGGGAGCTGTTTTTT. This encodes CASSPTGGPNTGELFF.

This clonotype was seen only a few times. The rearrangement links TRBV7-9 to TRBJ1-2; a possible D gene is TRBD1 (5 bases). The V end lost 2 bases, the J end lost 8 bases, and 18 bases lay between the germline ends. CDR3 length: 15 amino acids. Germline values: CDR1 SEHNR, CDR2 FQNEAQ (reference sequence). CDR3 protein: CASSLFGTGVSGYTF. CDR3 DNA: TGTGCCAGCAGCTTATTCGGGACCGGGGTGAGCGGCTACACCTTC.

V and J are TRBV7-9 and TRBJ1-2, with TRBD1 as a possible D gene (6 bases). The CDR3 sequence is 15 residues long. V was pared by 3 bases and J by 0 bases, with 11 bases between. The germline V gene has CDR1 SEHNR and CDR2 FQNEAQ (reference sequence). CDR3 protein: CASSFTAGANYGYTF. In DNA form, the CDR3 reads TGTGCCAGCAGCTTCACAGCAGGGGCTAACTATGGCTACACCTTC.

The CDR3 sequence: CASSLGENLLEQYF. CDR3 DNA: TGTGCCAGCAGCTTGGGAGAGAACCTTCTCGAGCAGTACTTC. The chain carries TRBV5-6 and TRBJ2-7; no clear D gene. The CDR3 length is 14 residues. The ends were cut back, 0 bases at V and 6 bases at J, with 13 bases in the middle. Germline V lookup: CDR1 SGHDT, CDR2 YYEEEE.

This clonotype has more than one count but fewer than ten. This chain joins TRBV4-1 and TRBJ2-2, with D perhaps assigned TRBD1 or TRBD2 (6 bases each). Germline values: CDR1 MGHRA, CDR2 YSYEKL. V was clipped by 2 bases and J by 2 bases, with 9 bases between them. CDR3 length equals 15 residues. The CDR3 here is CASSQPGANTGELFF. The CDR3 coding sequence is TGCGCCAGCAGCCAACCGGGGGCCAACACCGGGGAGCTGTTTTTT.

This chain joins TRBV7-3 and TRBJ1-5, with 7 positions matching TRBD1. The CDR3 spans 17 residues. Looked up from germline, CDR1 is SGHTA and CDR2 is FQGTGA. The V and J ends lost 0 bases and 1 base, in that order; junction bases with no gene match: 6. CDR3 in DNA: TGTGCCAGCAGCTTAACAATTGGGGGACAGAGCAATCAGCCCCAGCATTTT. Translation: CASSLTIGGQSNQPQHF.

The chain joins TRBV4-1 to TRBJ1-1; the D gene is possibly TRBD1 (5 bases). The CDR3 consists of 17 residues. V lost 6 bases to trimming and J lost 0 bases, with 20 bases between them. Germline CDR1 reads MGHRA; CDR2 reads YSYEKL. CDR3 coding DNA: TGCGCCAGCAGACTCATGACAGCGGGGTTCGTGAACACTGAAGCTTTCTTT. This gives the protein CASRLMTAGFVNTEAFF.

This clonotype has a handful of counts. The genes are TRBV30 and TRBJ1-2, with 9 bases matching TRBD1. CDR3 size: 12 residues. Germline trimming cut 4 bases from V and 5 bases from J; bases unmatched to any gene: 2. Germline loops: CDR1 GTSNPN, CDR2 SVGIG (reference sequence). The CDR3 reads CAWTGTGYGYTF. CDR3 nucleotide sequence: TGTGCCTGGACGGGGACAGGGTATGGCTACACCTTC.

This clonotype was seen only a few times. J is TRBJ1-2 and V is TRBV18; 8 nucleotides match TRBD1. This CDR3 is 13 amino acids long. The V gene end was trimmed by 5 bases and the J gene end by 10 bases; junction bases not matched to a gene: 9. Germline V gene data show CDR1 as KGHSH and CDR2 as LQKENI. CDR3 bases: TGTGCCAGCTCATCCCAGGGGGCTCCAGACTACACCTTC. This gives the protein CASSSQGAPDYTF.

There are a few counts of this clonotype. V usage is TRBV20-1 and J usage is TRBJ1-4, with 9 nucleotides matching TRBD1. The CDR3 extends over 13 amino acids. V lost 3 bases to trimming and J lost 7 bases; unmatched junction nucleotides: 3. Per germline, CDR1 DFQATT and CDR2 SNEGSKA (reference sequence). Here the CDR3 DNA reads TGCAGTGCTAGGGAGACAGGGGGTGAAAAACTGTTTTTT. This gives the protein CSARETGGEKLFF.

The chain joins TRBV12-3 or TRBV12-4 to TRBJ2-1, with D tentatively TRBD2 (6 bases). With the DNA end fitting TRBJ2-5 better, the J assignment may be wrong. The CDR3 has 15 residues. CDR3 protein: CASSLMRGGQETQYF. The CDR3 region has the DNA TGTGCCAGCAGTTTAATGAGAGGAGGGCAAGAGACCCAGTACTTC.

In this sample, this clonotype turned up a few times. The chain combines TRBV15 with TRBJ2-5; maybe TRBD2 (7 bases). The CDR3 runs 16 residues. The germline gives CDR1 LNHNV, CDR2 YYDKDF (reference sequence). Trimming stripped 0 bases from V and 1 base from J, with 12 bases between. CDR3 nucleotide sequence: TGTGCCACCAGCAGAGATCGGGGGGCGGGCCAAGAGACCCAGTACTTC. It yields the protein CATSRDRGAGQETQYF.

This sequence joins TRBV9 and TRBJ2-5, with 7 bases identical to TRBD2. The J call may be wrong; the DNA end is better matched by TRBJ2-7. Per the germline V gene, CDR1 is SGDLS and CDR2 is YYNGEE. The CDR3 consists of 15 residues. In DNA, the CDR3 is TGTGCCAGCAGCGTAGAAGCGGGGCAGCCCTACGAGCAGTACTTC. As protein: CASSVEAGQPYEQYF.